The next 32 T cell receptor beta chains were all read from a single sample in a study of blood T cells in healthy people across ages. Using a J-beta primer mix together with a sample-barcoded 5' primer, a second PCR was run for about 7 to 12 cycles. Each CDR3 protein is one row after TCRdb ran MiXCR on the 5' RACE reads. The table has about 930,000 distinct CDR3 sequences, under 35% seen once. The sample also formed part of further work on T cells of mothers and their children.

The sample was blood. The origin of the receptors is a woman aged 40 to 55 in good health.

This clonotype has ten or more counts. The J gene is TRBJ1-4, the V gene TRBV4-1; the D is unclear. The CDR3 is 15 residues long. CDR1 is MGHRA, CDR2 YSYEKL, per germline. The ends were cut back, 4 bases at V and 0 bases at J, with 9 bases in the middle. CDR3 coding DNA: TGCGCCAGCAGCCGACTACCTGCAACTAATGAAAAACTGTTTTTT. Protein: CASSRLPATNEKLFF.

This clonotype was found many times. The CDR3 is CASSHRTGGYEQYF. The CDR3 DNA reads as TGTGCCAGCAGCCATCGGACAGGGGGCTACGAGCAGTACTTC. J is TRBJ2-7 and V is TRBV7-2, with 10 bases fitting TRBD1. The CDR3 consists of 14 residues. The J segment lost 3 bases and the V segment lost 5 bases, leaving 4 bases of the junction unmatched. Germline values: CDR1 SGHTA, CDR2 FQGNSA.

This clonotype was seen many times. J is TRBJ2-5 and V is TRBV20-1, with D perhaps matching TRBD2 (5 bases). V gave up 0 bases and J gave up 6 bases, with 11 bases separating them. This CDR3 is built from 13 residues. From germline, CDR1 is DFQATT and CDR2 SNEGSKA (reference sequence). CDR3 loop: CSARDWTPQTQYF. The DNA for the CDR3 is TGCAGTGCTAGAGACTGGACTCCCCAGACCCAGTACTTC.

The rearrangement links TRBV7-3 to TRBJ2-3; D is unclear. The V gene lost 2 bases and the J gene lost 4 bases, with 10 bases spanning the gap. Germline loops: CDR1 SGHTA, CDR2 FQGTGA. The CDR3 is made up of 14 amino acids. CDR3 protein: CASSLFTPPDTQYF. The CDR3 bases are TGTGCCAGCAGCTTATTTACCCCTCCAGATACGCAGTATTTT.

This clonotype was counted only a few times. The chain links TRBV7-3 to TRBJ2-1; D is unclear. Trimming removed 5 bases at V and 7 bases at J, with 12 bases between. The CDR3 extends over 13 amino acids. Per the germline V gene, CDR1 is SGHTA and CDR2 is FQGTGA. Written as DNA, the CDR3 is TGTGCCAGCAGCGGGCAGCACGGGAATGAGCAGTTCTTC. Its translation is CASSGQHGNEQFF. Full variable domain (missing parts from reference TRBV7-3 and TRBJ2-1): GAGVSQTPSNKVTEKGKYVELRCDPISGHTALYWYRQSLGQGPEFLIYFQGTGAADDSGLPNDRFFAVRPEGSVSTLKIQRTERGDSAVYLCASSGQHGNEQFFGPGTRLTVL.

Worth noting for this clonotype: This may come from a read error, since a much larger clone is one base off. The genes are TRBV4-3 and TRBJ1-2; the D gene is possibly TRBD1 (6 bases). The CDR3 covers 15 residues. The germline V gene has CDR1 LGHNA and CDR2 YSLEER. The DNA of the CDR3 is TGCACCAGCAGCCAATCGGGAGGAGGGGGCTATGGCTACACCTTC. It encodes CTSSQSGGGGYGYTF.

On this clonotype itself: An end of the junction differs from the germline gene, which may be a read error. The chain couples TRBV27 to TRBJ1-1; 10 bases align to TRBD1. This CDR3 spans 15 amino acids. In germline, CDR1 is MNHEY, CDR2 SMNVEV (reference sequence). The CDR3 here is CASSPLGQGNSEAFF. The CDR3 nucleotides are TGTGCCAGCAGTCCCCTGGGACAGGGGAACTCTGAAGCTTTCTTT.

This clonotype was counted only a few times. The chain recombines TRBV5-1 with TRBJ1-4; the match to TRBD1 covers 9 bases. The CDR3 consists of 14 residues. CDR1 is SGHRS and CDR2 is YFSETQ in the germline V gene. The junction had 6 bases not matched to a gene; V was cut back by 5 bases and J by 7 bases. The CDR3 DNA sequence: TGCGCCAGCAGGGCCGGGACAGGGCGTGAAAAACTGTTTTTT. Its protein product is CASRAGTGREKLFF.

Concerning this clonotype itself: Likely a read error: the CDR3 ends without its conserved phenylalanine or tryptophan. The chain combines TRBV9 with TRBJ1-2; D remains unclear. The CDR3 consists of 13 residues. V lost 4 bases and J 4 bases, leaving 11 bases between the germline ends. Per germline, CDR1 SGDLS and CDR2 YYNGEE. The CDR3 DNA sequence: TGTGCCAGCAGCCTGCCGGGTCGCTATGGCTACACCGTC. It is translated as CASSLPGRYGYTV.

This clonotype appeared many times. The chain joins TRBV5-1 to TRBJ2-1; the match to TRBD2 covers 8 bases. Germline lookup yields CDR1 SGHRS and CDR2 YFSETQ. Trimming removed 0 bases from V and 1 base from J; junction bases left unmatched: 3. CDR3 size: 16 residues. The CDR3 DNA reads TGCGCCAGCAGCTTGGTAGGCGGGGGGTCCTACAATGAGCAGTTCTTC. This encodes CASSLVGGGSYNEQFF.

The chain joins TRBV27 to TRBJ1-2; 8 nucleotides match TRBD1. The ends lost 4 bases at V and 1 base at J; junction bases unmatched: 11. Germline CDR1 reads MNHEY; CDR2 reads SMNVEV (reference sequence). CDR3 length: 17 amino acids. The chain's CDR3 is CASSSNNRGSNNYGYTF. As DNA, the CDR3 is TGTGCCAGCAGTTCTAATAACAGGGGGTCAAATAACTATGGCTACACCTTC.

This clonotype was detected a few times. This sequence joins TRBV12-3 or TRBV12-4 and TRBJ1-1, with a weak D call TRBD1 (5 bases). Trimming pared 5 bases from V and 7 bases from J, leaving 11 bases between. There are 12 residues in the CDR3. The CDR3 bases are TGTGCCAGCAGTCCTCCGACAGTTGAAGCTTTCTTT. This sequence encodes CASSPPTVEAFF.

The chain uses TRBV21-1 and TRBJ1-2; the listed D gene, TRBD1, was not tested against the DNA. TRBV21-1 is labeled a pseudogene. The CDR3 is made up of 14 amino acids. CDR3 in DNA: TGTGCCAGCAGCAAAGAGGGGGGAGACTATGGCTACACCTTC. Translated, it gives CASSKEGGDYGYTF.

This clonotype has only a few counts. This sequence joins TRBV29-1 and TRBJ2-7; 9 bases map to TRBD1. Germline CDR1 SQVTM, CDR2 ANQGSEA. The CDR3 spans 15 residues. The trim removed 4 bases at V and 6 bases at J, leaving 13 bases unmatched. Here the CDR3 reads CSVVMGETGGAEQYF. The CDR3 DNA reads as TGCAGCGTTGTCATGGGGGAGACAGGGGGTGCCGAGCAGTACTTC.

V and J are TRBV7-9 and TRBJ2-1; 12 bases are shared with TRBD2. The germline V gene encodes CDR1 SEHNR and CDR2 FQNEAQ (reference sequence). CDR3 length equals 16 residues. V shed 0 bases and J 7 bases; nucleotides not matched to a gene: 4. The CDR3 nucleotides read TGTGCCAGCAGCTTAGCGCTAACTAGCGGGGGGAATGAGCAGTTCTTC. It encodes CASSLALTSGGNEQFF.

The chain employs TRBV7-2 and TRBJ2-1; perhaps TRBD2 as D (6 bases). The CDR3 has 15 amino acids. V shed 0 bases and J shed 7 bases, with 13 bases lying between them. Germline V gives CDR1 SGHTA, CDR2 FQGNSA. CDR3 DNA sequence: TGTGCCAGCAGCTTAGCGGGACCTCGGGGGAATGAGCAGTTCTTC. Translating gives CASSLAGPRGNEQFF.

This clonotype was seen once. This may come from a read error, since a much larger clone is one base off. The rearrangement uses TRBV5-1 and TRBJ2-5, with D tentatively TRBD2 (5 bases). The DNA end is a closer match to TRBJ2-7, so the J assignment may be wrong. Germline CDR1 is SGHRS and CDR2 is YFSETQ. The CDR3 runs to 15 residues. The CDR3 here is CASSLERTRSYEQYF. The CDR3 DNA sequence: TGCGCCAGCAGCTTGGAGAGGACTCGGTCCTACGAGCAGTACTTC.

The chain has TRBV20-1 and TRBJ1-6; D is undetermined. Between the trimmed V and J ends, which lost 3 bases and 8 bases, there was a span of 14 bases. The CDR3 spans 14 residues. Germline CDR1 and CDR2: DFQATT and SNEGSKA (reference sequence). The CDR3 DNA reads as TGCAGTGCTAGCGGAAGTTCTTCGGATTCACCCCTCCACTTT. It codes for CSASGSSSDSPLHF.

This clonotype came up a few times. The chain combines TRBV6-1 with TRBJ1-5; D may be TRBD1 (6 bases). This CDR3 has 17 amino acids. V was cut by 5 bases and J by 1 base, with 18 bases left in between. Looked up from germline, CDR1 is MNHNS and CDR2 is SASEGT. DNA of the CDR3: TGTGCCAGCAGTCCGGTGGGGGGACATTCAAGCAATCAGCCCCAGCATTTT. Its protein is CASSPVGGHSSNQPQHF.

A remark on this clonotype: Germline and junction disagree at one end, which may indicate a read error. The chain links TRBV7-9 to TRBJ2-5, with a possible D match to TRBD1 (5 bases). Germline V CDR1 and CDR2: SEHNR, FQNEAQ (reference sequence). CDR3 length: 16 residues. The CDR3 is CASSFGAETPQESQYF. The CDR3 DNA is TGTGCCAGCAGCTTTGGGGCAGAAACACCCCAAGAGTCCCAGTACTTC.

In its sample, this clonotype was seen a few times. The rearrangement uses TRBV3-1 and TRBJ2-3, with 9 bases fitting TRBD2. In germline, CDR1 is LGHDT, CDR2 YNNKEL (reference sequence). The CDR3 totals 16 residues. Trimming removed 1 base from V and 2 bases from J; junction bases left unmatched: 4. In nucleotides, the CDR3 is TGTGCCAGCAGCCAAGTCCTAGCGGGGTTCACAGATACGCAGTATTTT. This gives the protein CASSQVLAGFTDTQYF.

This clonotype has just a few counts. The chain couples TRBV6-6 to TRBJ2-3, with D perhaps matching TRBD1 (5 bases). Germline CDR1 is MNHNY and CDR2 is SVGAGI (reference sequence). Trimming shortened V by 2 bases and J by 5 bases, and 11 bases separated the two germline ends. The CDR3 sequence is 14 residues long. DNA for the CDR3: TGTGCCAGCAGTTACGATGGGGCCCAAGATACGCAGTATTTT. Its protein product is CASSYDGAQDTQYF.

The chain combines TRBV20-1 with TRBJ2-1; 11 bases fit TRBD2. The CDR3 has 16 residues. V shed 1 base and J 3 bases; nucleotides not matched to a gene: 5. Germline V gene data show CDR1 as DFQATT and CDR2 as SNEGSKA (reference sequence). The CDR3 region has the DNA TGCAGTGCTAGAGGGACTAGCGGGTCTCACTACAATGAGCAGTTCTTC. The encoded protein is CSARGTSGSHYNEQFF.

This clonotype has more than one count but fewer than ten. The V gene is TRBV6-5, the J gene TRBJ2-3, with TRBD1 identical over 9 bases. The CDR3 contains 19 residues. CDR1 is MNHEY, CDR2 SVGAGI, per germline. V lost 0 bases to trimming and J lost 0 bases; unmatched junction nucleotides: 10. The CDR3 protein is CASSYSIGQGSPSTDTQYF. Written as DNA, the CDR3 is TGTGCCAGCAGTTACTCCATCGGACAGGGGTCTCCTAGCACAGATACGCAGTATTTT.

The chain carries TRBV20-1 and TRBJ2-7, with D tentatively TRBD1 or TRBD2 (6 bases each). The V and J ends lost 1 base and 3 bases respectively, with 13 bases between them. CDR3 length: 14 amino acids. CDR1 is DFQATT, CDR2 SNEGSKA, per germline (reference sequence). The CDR3 sequence is CSARGNRGLYEQYF. The DNA of the CDR3 is TGCAGTGCTAGAGGGAATCGGGGGCTCTACGAGCAGTACTTC.

The chain joins TRBV5-1 to TRBJ2-7, with D possibly being TRBD1 (6 bases). The length of the CDR3 is 15 residues. V lost 4 bases and J 2 bases, leaving 16 bases between the germline ends. The germline CDR1 and CDR2 sequences are SGHRS and YFSETQ. The CDR3 nucleotides are TGCGCCAGCAGCCAGGGCAACAGGGTCCCCTACGAGCAGTACTTC. Translating gives CASSQGNRVPYEQYF.

The chain has TRBV3-1 and TRBJ2-1, with D uncertain. Looked up from germline, CDR1 is LGHDT and CDR2 is YNNKEL (reference sequence). V lost 4 bases, J lost 6 bases, and 16 bases lay in between. The CDR3 covers 15 residues. CDR3 loop: CASSLDHQTRNEQFF. In nucleotides, the CDR3 is TGTGCCAGCAGCCTGGACCACCAAACCCGCAATGAGCAGTTCTTC.

This clonotype was detected many times. The J gene is TRBJ2-5, the V gene TRBV20-1; no definite D call. V shed 0 bases and J shed 4 bases, with 18 bases lying between them. Germline V gives CDR1 DFQATT, CDR2 SNEGSKA (reference sequence). The CDR3 sequence is 16 residues long. The CDR3 sequence: CSARDYSTSYSETQYF. The CDR3 region has the DNA TGCAGTGCTAGAGATTACTCGACCAGTTATTCAGAGACCCAGTACTTC.

The chain carries TRBV12-5 and TRBJ1-3; 8 nucleotides agree with TRBD1. The CDR3 runs to 18 residues. Germline CDR1 and CDR2: LGHNT and FRNRAP. J lost 4 bases, V lost 0 bases, and 11 bases had no gene match. The CDR3, as DNA: TGTGCTAGTGGTTTGGTACTGGACAGGGTTTTTTCCGGAAACACCATATATTTT. Translation: CASGLVLDRVFSGNTIYF.

At least ten counts were recorded for this clonotype. V and J are TRBV24-1 and TRBJ2-3, with D tentatively TRBD1 (6 bases). V dropped 4 bases and J dropped 4 bases, with 11 bases sitting between them. The CDR3 extends over 14 amino acids. Germline values: CDR1 KGHDR, CDR2 SFDVKD. The CDR3 sequence is CATSDLKGADTQYF. The CDR3 DNA follows: TGTGCCACCAGTGACCTGAAGGGGGCAGATACGCAGTATTTT.

The sample holds one count of this clonotype. At one end the junction does not follow the germline gene, possibly because of a read error. The rearrangement links TRBV9 to TRBJ1-2; D unresolved. The germline gives CDR1 SGDLS, CDR2 YYNGEE. The CDR3 consists of 14 residues. CDR3 sequence reads: CASGVEAGNYGYTF. The CDR3 DNA reads TGTGCCAGCGGCGTAGAGGCGGGGAACTATGGCTACACCTTC.

The chain is built from TRBV6-6 and TRBJ1-1; D is possibly TRBD1 (5 bases). V was pared by 2 bases and J by 1 base, with 11 bases between. CDR1 is MNHNY, CDR2 SVGAGI, per germline (reference sequence). This CDR3 has 15 residues. CDR3 sequence (DNA): TGTGCCAGCAGTTACAGGGACGGACCGAACACTGAAGCTTTCTTT. Translation gives CASSYRDGPNTEAFF.